This TCR beta chain was captured by sequencing in a study of cytomegalovirus exposure and HLA in healthy donors. In the study overall: A preliminary data release comprised 91 million or so unique TCRs obtained from HLA-typed donors. General study points: When the data were analyzed later, several of the most significant clusters appeared to be linked to common viral pathogens. Donor immune exposure was known only as CMV serostatus. Among donors in an Asian-associated ancestry cluster, a later analysis reportedly found fewer N-insertions than the approximately 700-donor mean.

PCR amplification relied on 60 Vbeta primers (plus 13 Jbeta primers). Data came from immunoSEQ multiplex PCR; TCRdb stores just in-frame clones and leaves some out. Of 100,000 to 150,000 clones listed, 83% are singletons. In regard to this clone: Its target is not known.

Material: PBMCs. This clonotype originated in a woman aged 40 to 55 in good health and CMV-seropositive.

CDR3 protein: CCRQGSYEQYF. CDR3 sequence (DNA): TGTTGCCGACAGGGCTCCTACGAGCAGTACTTC. This chain joins TRBV7-8 and TRBJ2-7; TRBD1 agrees at 7 bases. The CDR3 spans 11 residues. CDR1 is SGHVS, CDR2 FQNEAQ, per germline.